The clone carrying this TCR beta chain was seen just once. The germline V gene encodes CDR1 SGHRS and CDR2 YFSETQ. The ends were cut back, 6 bases at V and 0 bases at J, with 7 bases in the middle. The CDR3 covers 14 residues. This sample is part of a study of CD8+ T cells in alopecia areata. Following RNA extraction, reverse transcription yielded cDNA that acted as the sequencing template. Measured with immunoSEQ multiplex PCR; TCRdb has only the in-frame clones, and not every one. The sample has over 150,000 clones; 59% are singletons. This receptor was obtained from a human donor with alopecia areata. The chain carries TRBV5-1 and TRBJ2-6; D is uncertain. Sequencing used CD4+ T cells sorted from blood, obtained at week 0. This CDR3 is CASKVSSGANVLTF. CDR3 in DNA: TGCGCCAGCAAAGTGAGCTCTGGGGCCAACGTCCTGACTTTC.